The TCR beta chain under discussion was sequenced for a study of OX40 agonist ivuxolimab in advanced cancers. Study context: Patients were given ivuxolimab, an antibody that agonizes OX40 (CD134). Three individuals attained partial responses, comprising one hepatocellular carcinoma case and two cutaneous melanoma cases.

V was cut by 4 bases and J by 5 bases, with 11 bases left in between. The CDR3 is 13 amino acids. Looked up from germline, CDR1 is MNHNY and CDR2 is SVGAGI (reference sequence). Sequencing was performed with immunoSEQ multiplex PCR; in TCRdb, only in-frame clones are kept and a portion is missing. The repertoire has some 68,000 clones, approximately 87% of them found once; the top ten carry 4%. Sampled blood was obtained at baseline, cycle 4 day 1, and cycle 7 day 1. The chain joins TRBV6-6 to TRBJ1-1, with TRBD1 as a possible D gene (6 bases). The clonotype was recovered from an adult with an advanced solid tumor such as melanoma, head and neck, liver or kidney cancer. The specimen comprised CD4+ or CD8+ T cells sorted from blood, sampled in a trial of the OX40 agonist ivuxolimab. The CDR3 loop is CASSLGQRTEAFF. CDR3 coding DNA: TGTGCCAGCAGTTTAGGACAGAGGACTGAAGCTTTCTTT.